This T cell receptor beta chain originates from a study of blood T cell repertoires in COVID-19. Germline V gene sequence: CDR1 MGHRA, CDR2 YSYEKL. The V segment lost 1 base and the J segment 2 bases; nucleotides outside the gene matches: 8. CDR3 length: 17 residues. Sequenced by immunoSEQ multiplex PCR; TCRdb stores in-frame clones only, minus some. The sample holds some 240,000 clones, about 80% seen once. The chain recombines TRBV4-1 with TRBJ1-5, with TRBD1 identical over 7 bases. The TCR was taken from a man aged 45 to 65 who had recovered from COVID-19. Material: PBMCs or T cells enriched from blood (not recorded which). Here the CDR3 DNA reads TGCGCCAGCAGCCAAGGGCGACAGGGAGGAGGCAATCAGCCCCAGCATTTT. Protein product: CASSQGRQGGGNQPQHF.